Listed here are 5 T cell receptor beta chains from one sample, sequenced in a study of T cell repertoires in cytomegalovirus infection. TCRdb reprocessed the reads with MiXCR, giving one entry per CDR3 protein. Of roughly 120,000 distinct CDR3 sequences in the sample, around 30% were seen once. No antigen has been assigned to these receptors. This material consisted of CD8+ T cells from cultured PBMCs, taken from culture after CMV antigen stimulation. The receptors shown here come from a human donor in good health (CMV status not recorded). Some clones in this sample may be carry-over from other donors' samples.

This clonotype was counted ten times or more. This sequence joins TRBV9 and TRBJ1-5; tentative D call: TRBD1 (5 bases). Per germline, CDR1 SGDLS and CDR2 YYNGEE. V was clipped by 4 bases and J by 7 bases, with 15 bases between them. This CDR3 spans 14 amino acids. The CDR3 DNA is TGTGCCAGCAGCTCCCGGACGGGGGGGCAGCCCCAGCATTTT. Encoded protein: CASSSRTGGQPQHF. Full variable domain (outside the CDR3, taken from reference TRBV9 and TRBJ1-5): DSGVTQTPKHLITATGQRVTLRCSPRSGDLSVYWYQQSLDQGLQFLIQYYNGEERAKGNILERFSAQQFPDLHSELNLSSLELGDSALYFCASSSRTGGQPQHFGDGTRLSIL.

The J gene is TRBJ2-7, the V gene TRBV4-3; 9 nucleotides align to TRBD1. Germline V lookup: CDR1 LGHNA, CDR2 YSLEER. With 1 base clipped from V and 5 bases from J, the junction kept 3 bases outside the gene matches. There are 14 residues in the CDR3. The CDR3 DNA reads as TGCGCCAGCAGCCAAGGGGGACAGGGTGACGAGCAGTACTTC. Translating gives CASSQGGQGDEQYF.

V is TRBV9 and J is TRBJ1-1, with a possible D match to TRBD1 (6 bases). Germline V gives CDR1 SGDLS, CDR2 YYNGEE. There are 14 residues in the CDR3. Trimming pared 0 bases from V and 3 bases from J, leaving 9 bases between. CDR3 amino acids: CASSVDQGHTEAFF. As DNA, the CDR3 is TGTGCCAGCAGCGTAGACCAGGGGCACACTGAAGCTTTCTTT.

The rearrangement joins TRBV29-1 to TRBJ2-3; 12 nucleotides agree with TRBD2. The germline gives CDR1 SQVTM, CDR2 ANQGSEA. The V and J ends lost 0 bases and 6 bases, in that order; junction bases with no gene match: 22. CDR3 size: 21 residues. The DNA of the CDR3 is TGCAGCGTTGAAGATATTGTTGAGGGCGGACTAGCGGGGAGCCCATCGGATACGCAGTATTTT. Amino acids: CSVEDIVEGGLAGSPSDTQYF.

The sample holds a few counts of this clonotype. This chain uses TRBV5-1 with TRBJ1-6, with 8 nucleotides matching TRBD1. This CDR3 spans 14 amino acids. The ends lost 4 bases at V and 9 bases at J; junction bases unmatched: 6. Per germline, CDR1 SGHRS and CDR2 YFSETQ. This CDR3 reads CASSQGQGGSPLHF. For the CDR3, the DNA is TGCGCCAGCAGCCAAGGACAGGGAGGTTCACCCCTCCACTTT.